The 15 T cell receptor beta chains given below trace back to one sample, sequenced in a study of blood T cells in healthy people across ages. It was with a sample-barcoded 5' primer and a J-beta primer mix that a second PCR of roughly 7 to 12 cycles was run. From the 5' RACE reads, TCRdb called clonotypes with MiXCR, one entry per CDR3 protein. The sample carries 1.5 million to 2 million distinct CDR3 sequences, more than 35% recorded once. The sequenced sample consisted of blood. These receptors all stem from a human donor in good health.

In DNA form, the CDR3 reads TGTGCTAGTGGTTTGGCCTATGCAGGGGGTCAAGAGACCCAGTACTTC. Translating it yields CASGLAYAGGQETQYF. The V call is TRBV12-5, the J call TRBJ2-5; 7 bases line up with TRBD1. Germline V lookup: CDR1 LGHNT, CDR2 FRNRAP. This CDR3 is 16 amino acids long. V shed 1 base, J shed 2 bases, and the junction held 7 bases outside the gene matches.

V gene TRBV27 combines with J gene TRBJ2-1, with D perhaps given as TRBD1 or TRBD2 (9 bases each). The CDR3 runs 20 residues. V lost 3 bases and J 0 bases, leaving 24 bases between the germline ends. Germline CDR1 MNHEY, CDR2 SMNVEV (reference sequence). The CDR3 reads CASSFLAGQGEDPSYNEQFF. In DNA, the CDR3 is TGTGCCAGCAGTTTTCTAGCGGGACAGGGAGAAGATCCCTCCTACAATGAGCAGTTCTTC.

The V call is TRBV6-5, the J call TRBJ2-1; no clear D. In germline, CDR1 is MNHEY, CDR2 SVGAGI. CDR3 size: 16 residues. Trimming took off 0 bases at V and 10 bases at J, with 19 bases between the two ends. The CDR3 DNA follows: TGTGCCAGCAGTTACTCTGAGACCCCCCAGATGTCGGAGCAGTTCTTC. It specifies CASSYSETPQMSEQFF.

This clonotype showed up just a few times. The chain joins TRBV11-2 to TRBJ1-6; 10 bases agree with TRBD1. Germline trimming cut 5 bases from V and 9 bases from J; bases unmatched to any gene: 7. Germline V CDR1 and CDR2: SGHAT, FQNNGV. This CDR3 has 15 residues. The CDR3 coding sequence is TGTGCCAGCAGCGTCGCCGGGACAGGGGTTTCACCCCTCCACTTT. This gives the protein CASSVAGTGVSPLHF. Drawing the rest from reference TRBV11-2 and TRBJ1-6, the complete variable domain is EAGVAQSPRYKIIEKRQSVAFWCNPISGHATLYWYQQILGQGPKLLIQFQNNGVVDDSQLPKDRFSAERLKGVDSTLKIQPAKLEDSAVYLCASSVAGTGVSPLHFGNGTRLTVT.

This clonotype has just a few counts. The genes are TRBV28 and TRBJ1-5; 7 bases are a match to TRBD1. The CDR3 is 14 residues long. The J segment lost 5 bases and the V segment lost 6 bases, leaving 7 bases of the junction unmatched. CDR1 is MDHEN, CDR2 SYDVKM, per germline. The CDR3 sequence: CASRSAGGYQPQHF. In DNA form, the CDR3 reads TGTGCCAGCAGATCCGCAGGGGGTTATCAGCCCCAGCATTTT. The full variable domain, its missing parts supplied by reference TRBV28 and TRBJ1-5, is DVKVTQSSRYLVKRTGEKVFLECVQDMDHENMFWYRQDPGLGLRLIYFSYDVKMKEKGDIPEGYSVSREKKERFSLILESASTNQTSMYLCASRSAGGYQPQHFGDGTRLSIL.

The CDR3 DNA reads as TGTGCCACCAGTGACACACCGGGACAGGGAACCTACGAGCAGTACTTC. Its translation is CATSDTPGQGTYEQYF. The genes are TRBV24-1 and TRBJ2-7; TRBD1 aligns across 9 bases. This CDR3 contains 16 residues. V dropped 4 bases and J dropped 2; count of bases not matched to a gene: 8. Germline CDR1 reads KGHDR; CDR2 reads SFDVKD.

This chain uses TRBV29-1 with TRBJ1-4; 9 nucleotides line up with TRBD1. Germline CDR1 SQVTM, CDR2 ANQGSEA. The junction had 8 bases not matched to a gene; V was cut back by 4 bases and J by 8 bases. The CDR3 contains 14 residues. The CDR3: CSVASGQGKEKLFF. The CDR3, as DNA: TGCAGCGTTGCATCCGGACAGGGGAAGGAAAAACTGTTTTTT.

The V gene is TRBV6-2 or TRBV6-3, the J gene TRBJ1-2, with D possibly matching TRBD1 (5 bases). This CDR3 has 16 residues. Looked up from germline, CDR1 is MNHEY and CDR2 is SVGEGT. V lost 6 bases and J 4 bases, leaving 21 bases between the germline ends. The CDR3 spells CASRGRGAARTYGYTF. The DNA of the CDR3 is TGTGCCAGCAGAGGACGTGGGGCAGCGAGAACCTATGGCTACACCTTC.

This chain links TRBV28 with TRBJ2-7; the match to TRBD1 covers 7 bases. In germline, CDR1 is MDHEN, CDR2 SYDVKM. The CDR3 runs 13 residues. With V trimmed by 6 bases and J by 6 bases, 8 bases remained unmatched. In DNA form, the CDR3 reads TGTGCCAGCAGAGAACAGGGGATAGGCGAGCAGTACTTC. It translates to CASREQGIGEQYF.

The sample holds many counts of this clonotype. The chain recombines TRBV29-1 with TRBJ2-7, with D unclear. The V end was cut by 4 bases, the J end by 4 bases, with 5 bases between. CDR1 and CDR2 from the germline V gene are SQVTM and ANQGSEA. The CDR3 runs 10 residues. The CDR3, as DNA: TGCAGCGTTGTTGAGTACGAGCAGTACTTC. This encodes CSVVEYEQYF.

This clonotype was recorded only once. The V and J genes are TRBV7-2 and TRBJ2-1, with 7 positions matching TRBD1. Germline V CDR1 and CDR2: SGHTA, FQGNSA. The ends lost 1 base at V and 7 bases at J; junction bases unmatched: 7. This CDR3 has 15 amino acids. The CDR3 sequence is CASSLDRDSKNEQFF. The CDR3 DNA reads as TGTGCCAGCAGCTTAGACCGGGACAGTAAGAATGAGCAGTTCTTC.

The CDR3 spells CASSLEDWRAYDQPQHF. CDR3 DNA: TGTGCCAGCAGTTTAGAGGACTGGCGGGCCTACGATCAGCCCCAGCATTTT. V gene TRBV12-3 or TRBV12-4 combines with J gene TRBJ1-5, with D hard to call. The germline V and J ends were trimmed by 1 base and 5 bases, with 18 bases remaining between them. The CDR3 is 17 residues long.

This clonotype appeared a single time. This sequence may be a read error, since a much larger clone differs from it by one base. The rearrangement links TRBV5-1 to TRBJ2-1, with D unresolved. The CDR3 extends over 15 amino acids. V shed 2 bases and J shed 2 bases, with 11 bases lying between them. Germline V lookup: CDR1 SGHRS, CDR2 YFSETQ. Here the CDR3 DNA reads TGCGCCAGCAGCTTCGGCGCCACCCCCTACAATGAGCAGTTCTTC. Translated, it gives CASSFGATPYNEQFF.

This clonotype has a handful of counts. The V call is TRBV14, the J call TRBJ2-3; TRBD1 or TRBD2 may be the D gene (5 bases each). Germline V gives CDR1 SGHDN, CDR2 FVKESK. The CDR3 sequence is 16 residues long. The V end lost 2 bases, the J end lost 4 bases, and 16 bases lay between the germline ends. CDR3 nucleotides: TGTGCCAGCAGCCAACTCCTCGGGGCTGGCGCAGATACGCAGTATTTT. It is translated as CASSQLLGAGADTQYF.

The gene calls are TRBV11-2 and TRBJ1-1; maybe TRBD1 (5 bases). CDR1 is SGHAT, CDR2 FQNNGV, per germline. Trimming removed 4 bases from V and 6 bases from J, with 15 bases in between. CDR3 length: 14 residues. The DNA of the CDR3 is TGTGCCAGCAGCTGCTGGGGAGGGGAAGCTGAAGCTTTCTTT. As protein: CASSCWGGEAEAFF.